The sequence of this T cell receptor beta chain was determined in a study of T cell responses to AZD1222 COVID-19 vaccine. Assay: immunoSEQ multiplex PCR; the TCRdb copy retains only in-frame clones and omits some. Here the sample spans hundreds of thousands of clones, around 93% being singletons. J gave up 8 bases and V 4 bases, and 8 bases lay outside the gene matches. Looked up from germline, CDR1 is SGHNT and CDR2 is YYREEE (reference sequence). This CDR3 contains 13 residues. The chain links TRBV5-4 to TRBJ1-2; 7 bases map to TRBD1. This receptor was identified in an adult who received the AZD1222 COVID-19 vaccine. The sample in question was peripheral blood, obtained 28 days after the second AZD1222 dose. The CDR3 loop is CASSDDRAWGYTF. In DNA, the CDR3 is TGTGCCAGCAGCGACGACAGGGCTTGGGGCTACACCTTC.